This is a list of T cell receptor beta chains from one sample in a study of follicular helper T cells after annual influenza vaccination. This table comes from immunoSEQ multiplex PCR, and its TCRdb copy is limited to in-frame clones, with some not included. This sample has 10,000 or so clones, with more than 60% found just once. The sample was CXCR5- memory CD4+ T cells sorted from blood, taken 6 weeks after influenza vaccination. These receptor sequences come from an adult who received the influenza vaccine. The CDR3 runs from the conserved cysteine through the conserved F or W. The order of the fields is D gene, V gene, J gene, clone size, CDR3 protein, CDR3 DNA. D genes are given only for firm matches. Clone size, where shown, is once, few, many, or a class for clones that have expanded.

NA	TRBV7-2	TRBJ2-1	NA	CASSLLGGSYNEQFF	TGTGCCAGCAGCTTGCTGGGGGGCAGTTACAATGAGCAGTTCTTC
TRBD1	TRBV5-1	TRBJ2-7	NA	CASSRGDRGVYEQYF	TGCGCCAGCAGCAGGGGAGACAGGGGGGTCTACGAGCAGTACTTC
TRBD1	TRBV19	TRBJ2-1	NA	CASSTLTGDNEQFF	TGTGCCAGTAGTACCCTTACAGGGGACAATGAGCAGTTCTTC
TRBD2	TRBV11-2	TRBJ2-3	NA	CASSLILAGTGTDTQYF	TGTGCCAGCAGCTTAATACTAGCGGGGACAGGCACAGATACGCAGTATTTT
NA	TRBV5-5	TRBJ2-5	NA	CASNQGGAGRQETQYF	TGTGCCAGCAACCAAGGGGGGGCAGGGCGCCAAGAGACCCAGTACTTC
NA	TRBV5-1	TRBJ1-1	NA	CASSLEGSVTEAFF	TGCGCCAGCAGCTTGGAGGGCAGCGTCACTGAAGCTTTCTTT
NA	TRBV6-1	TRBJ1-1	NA	CASKEGYTEAFF	TGTGCCAGCAAAGAAGGGTACACTGAAGCTTTCTTT
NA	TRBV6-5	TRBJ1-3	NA	CASSYGRGSGNTIYF	TGTGCCAGCAGTTATGGTCGGGGCTCTGGAAACACCATATATTTT
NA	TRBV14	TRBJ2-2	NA	CASSKPGGTPGELFF	TGTGCCAGCAGCAAACCCGGGGGAACCCCCGGGGAGCTGTTTTTT
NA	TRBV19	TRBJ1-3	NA	CATARTTAGNTIYF	TGTGCCACCGCAAGGACAACAGCAGGAAACACCATATATTTT
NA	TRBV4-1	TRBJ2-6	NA	CASSQDYGTGANVLTF	TGCGCCAGCAGCCAAGATTACGGGACTGGGGCCAACGTCCTGACTTTC
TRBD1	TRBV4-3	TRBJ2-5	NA	CASSQDYRGRDETQYF	TGCGCCAGCAGCCAAGATTACAGGGGGCGCGATGAGACCCAGTACTTC
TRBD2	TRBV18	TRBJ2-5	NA	CASSTLAGRLETQYF	TGTGCCAGCTCAACACTAGCGGGGAGGCTGGAGACCCAGTACTTC
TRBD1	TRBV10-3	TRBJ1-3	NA	CAISESGQGYSGNTIYF	TGTGCCATCAGTGAGTCGGGACAGGGATACTCTGGAAACACCATATATTTT
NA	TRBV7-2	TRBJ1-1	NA	CASSLRFLQGKFLNTEAFF	TGTGCCAGCAGCTTAAGGTTCCTACAGGGCAAGTTTCTTAACACTGAAGCTTTCTTT
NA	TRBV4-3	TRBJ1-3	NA	CASSQGASGNTIYF	TGCGCCAGCAGCCAAGGAGCCTCTGGAAACACCATATATTTT
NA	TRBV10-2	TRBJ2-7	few	CASSEQAYEQYF	TGCGCCAGCAGTGAGCAGGCCTACGAGCAGTACTTC
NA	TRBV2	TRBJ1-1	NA	CASRITERAEAFF	TGTGCCAGCAGGATAACGGAACGGGCAGAAGCTTTCTTT
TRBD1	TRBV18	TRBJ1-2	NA	CASSPDRNGYTF	TGTGCCAGCTCACCGGACAGGAATGGCTACACCTTC
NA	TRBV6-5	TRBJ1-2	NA	CASSYSIAGEVYGYTF	TGTGCCAGCAGTTACTCGATAGCAGGGGAGGTCTATGGCTACACCTTC
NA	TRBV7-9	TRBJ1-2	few	CASSVTMIGGDSGYTF	TGTGCCAGCAGCGTTACTATGATCGGGGGCGATAGTGGCTACACCTTC
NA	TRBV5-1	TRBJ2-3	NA	CASSPGGLSTDTQYF	TGCGCCAGCAGCCCAGGGGGGCTTAGCACAGATACGCAGTATTTT
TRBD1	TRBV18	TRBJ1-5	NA	CASSPQGQGAGQPQHF	TGTGCCAGCTCACCTCAGGGACAGGGGGCGGGTCAGCCCCAGCATTTT
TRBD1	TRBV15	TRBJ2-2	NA	CATSGRTGANGELFF	TGTGCCACCAGCGGAAGGACAGGGGCGAACGGGGAGCTGTTTTTT
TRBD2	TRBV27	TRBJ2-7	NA	CASSNGVREGEQYF	TGTGCCAGCTCAAACGGGGTCAGGGAGGGGGAGCAGTACTTC
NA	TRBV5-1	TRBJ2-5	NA	CASGKSPQETQYF	TGCGCCAGCGGGAAGAGTCCCCAAGAGACCCAGTACTTC
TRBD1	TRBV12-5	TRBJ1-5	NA	CASGQTGNNQPQHF	TGTGCTAGTGGGCAGACAGGGAACAATCAGCCCCAGCATTTT
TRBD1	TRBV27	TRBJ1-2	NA	CASSLGGQGAGVGYTF	TGTGCCAGCAGTTTAGGTGGACAGGGGGCTGGCGTTGGCTACACCTTC
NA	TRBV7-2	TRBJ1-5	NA	CASTSRYGDQPQHF	TGTGCCAGCACCTCGAGGTACGGGGATCAGCCCCAGCATTTT
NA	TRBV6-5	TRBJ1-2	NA	CASSYSGLRSRGYTF	TGTGCCAGCAGTTACTCAGGACTCAGATCCCGTGGCTACACCTTC
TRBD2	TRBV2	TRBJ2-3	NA	CASRVRSGGFTDTQYF	TGTGCCAGCAGGGTCCGAAGCGGGGGGTTTACAGATACGCAGTATTTT
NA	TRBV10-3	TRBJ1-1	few	CAISEVAGGNMNTEAFF	TGTGCCATCAGTGAGGTGGCGGGGGGGAATATGAACACTGAAGCTTTCTTT
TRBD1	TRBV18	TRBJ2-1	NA	CASSLDRVSYNEQFF	TGTGCCAGCTCACTTGACAGGGTATCCTACAATGAGCAGTTCTTC
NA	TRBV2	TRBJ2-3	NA	CASSEGYRGGYNTQYF	TGTGCCAGCAGTGAAGGGTACAGGGGAGGATATAATACGCAGTATTTT
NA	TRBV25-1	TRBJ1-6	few	CASLGLYNSPLHF	TGTGCCAGCTTGGGTCTGTATAATTCACCCCTCCACTTT
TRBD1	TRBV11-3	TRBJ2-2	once	CASSSQGATGELFF	TGTGCCAGCAGCTCCCAGGGGGCAACCGGGGAGCTGTTTTTT
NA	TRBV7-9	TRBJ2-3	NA	CASSPQQGNTDTQYF	TGTGCCAGCAGCCCTCAACAGGGCAACACAGATACGCAGTATTTT
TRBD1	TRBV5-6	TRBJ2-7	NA	CASSSLQGTPYEQYF	TGTGCCAGCAGCTCACTACAGGGGACCCCGTACGAGCAGTACTTC
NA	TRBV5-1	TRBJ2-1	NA	CASSSRPGTVYNEQFF	TGCGCCAGCAGCTCCCGTCCCGGGACTGTCTACAATGAGCAGTTCTTC
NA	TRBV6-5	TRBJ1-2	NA	CASSYSGFGYGYTF	TGTGCCAGCAGTTACTCAGGGTTCGGGTATGGCTACACCTTC
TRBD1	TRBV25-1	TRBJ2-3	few	CASSKRTGLKLDTQYF	TGTGCCAGCAGTAAGAGGACAGGCCTTAAGCTAGATACGCAGTATTTT
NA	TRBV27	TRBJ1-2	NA	CASSLFAGRNEGYTF	TGTGCCAGCAGTTTATTTGCGGGGCGCAACGAGGGCTACACCTTC
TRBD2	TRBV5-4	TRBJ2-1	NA	CASSPSGGLHNEQFF	TGTGCCAGCAGCCCTAGCGGGGGGCTTCACAATGAGCAGTTCTTC
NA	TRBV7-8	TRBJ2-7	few	CASSPRDGTYEQYF	TGTGCCAGCAGCCCCCGGGACGGGACCTACGAGCAGTACTTC
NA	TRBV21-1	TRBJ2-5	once	CASSPGDTKETQYF	TGTGCCAGCAGCCCCGGGGACACAAAAGAGACCCAGTACTTC
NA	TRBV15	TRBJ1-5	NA	CATSTTLTGSQPQHF	TGTGCCACCAGCACTACGTTGACAGGATCTCAGCCCCAGCATTTT
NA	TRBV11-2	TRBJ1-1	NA	CASSLGDSRNTEAFF	TGTGCCAGCAGCTTAGGAGACAGCAGGAACACTGAAGCTTTCTTT
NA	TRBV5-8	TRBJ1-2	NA	CASSLRVDYGYTF	TGTGCCAGCAGCCTTCGTGTGGACTATGGCTACACCTTC
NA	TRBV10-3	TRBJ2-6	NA	CAISGRQNSGANVLTF	TGTGCCATCAGTGGGAGACAGAACTCTGGGGCCAACGTCCTGACTTTC
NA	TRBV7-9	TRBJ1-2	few	CASSLHSRGRYGYTF	TGTGCCAGCAGCTTACATAGCCGGGGCCGGTATGGCTACACCTTC
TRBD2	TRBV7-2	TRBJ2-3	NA	CASSLVAGGTDTQYF	TGTGCCAGCAGCTTAGTAGCGGGGGGCACAGATACGCAGTATTTT
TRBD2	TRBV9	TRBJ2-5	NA	CASSPGLVKETQYF	TGTGCCAGCAGCCCCGGACTAGTAAAAGAGACCCAGTACTTC
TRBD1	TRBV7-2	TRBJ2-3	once	CASSRGQPTDTQYF	TGTGCCAGCAGCCGGGGACAGCCCACAGATACGCAGTATTTT
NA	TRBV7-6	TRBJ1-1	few	CASSLTGGTEAFF	TGTGCCAGCAGCTTGACGGGGGGCACTGAAGCTTTCTTT